What follows is one T cell receptor beta chain and its context. Its antigen is unknown. The sample belongs to a study of cytomegalovirus exposure and HLA in healthy donors. Study outcomes and limitations: The classifier was said to identify cytomegalovirus status with high specificity and sensitivity.

Libraries were prepared by immunoSEQ multiplex PCR; TCRdb keeps only in-frame clonotypes and omits some of them. This sample carries around 120,000 clones, 88% of them seen once, and the ten largest clones take more than 5%. With 5 bases clipped from V and 0 bases from J, the junction kept 1 base outside the gene matches. This CDR3 has 13 amino acids. Looked up from germline, CDR1 is SGHRS and CDR2 is YFSETQ. The chain joins TRBV5-1 to TRBJ1-2; 7 bases fit TRBD1. Sequencing was carried out using PBMCs. This TCR derives from a woman aged 18-30 years in good health and CMV-seropositive. The CDR3: CASSGTANYGYTF. In DNA form, the CDR3 reads TGCGCCAGCAGTGGGACAGCTAACTATGGCTACACCTTC.